One and the same sample provided the 2 T cell receptor beta chains below, sequenced in a study of radiotherapy plus CTLA-4 blockade in lung cancer. This table comes from immunoSEQ multiplex PCR, and its TCRdb copy is limited to in-frame clones, with some not included. The sample lists roughly 66,000 clones, over 80% occurring once. The sequenced sample was peripheral blood, obtained from a patient treated with radiotherapy plus ipilimumab. Receptors were obtained from a human donor with non-small cell lung cancer who had a partial response to radiotherapy plus ipilimumab.

The rearrangement links TRBV18 to TRBJ1-4; D unresolved. The germline CDR1 and CDR2 sequences are KGHSH and LQKENI. This CDR3 region has 15 residues. V lost 6 bases to trimming and J lost 0 bases, with 11 bases between them. CDR3 amino acids: CASSYPAATNEKLFF. DNA for the CDR3: TGTGCCAGCTCCTACCCCGCGGCAACTAATGAAAAACTGTTTTTT.

V and J are TRBV19 and TRBJ2-1; 10 nucleotides match TRBD1. V was clipped by 4 bases and J by 9 bases; unmatched bases: 9. The CDR3 length is 15 residues. Germline V gene lookup returns CDR1 LNHDA and CDR2 SQIVND (reference sequence). This CDR3 is CASSNSGQGIGEQFF. CDR3 in DNA: TGTGCCAGTAGTAACTCGGGACAGGGGATAGGTGAGCAGTTCTTC. The entire variable domain, with the rest obtained from reference TRBV19 and TRBJ2-1, is as follows: DGGITQSPKYLFRKEGQNVTLSCEQNLNHDAMYWYRQDPGQGLRLIYYSQIVNDFQKGDIAEGYSVSREKKESFPLTVTSAQKNPTAFYLCASSNSGQGIGEQFFGPGTRLTVL.